What follows are 9 T cell receptor beta chains derived from one specimen sequenced in a study of shared clonotypes between healthy human individuals. Clones were sequenced by immunoSEQ multiplex PCR, and TCRdb holds only the in-frame ones, with some missing. This table holds about 980,000 clones, around three quarters found once. Sequencing was done on a sample of memory CD4+ T cells sorted from blood. Subset indicated: CD45RA-negative fraction. Receptors originate from a man aged 18 to 30 in good health.

The gene calls are TRBV7-9 and TRBJ2-1, with D perhaps matching TRBD1 or TRBD2 (6 bases each). Trimming left V 4 bases short and J 6 bases short, with 16 bases between. Germline CDR1 SEHNR, CDR2 FQNEAQ (reference sequence). This CDR3 comprises 15 residues. The CDR3: CASSSQGTPPNEQFF. The CDR3 DNA reads TGTGCCAGCAGCTCGCAGGGGACTCCACCCAATGAGCAGTTCTTC.

The chain joins TRBV10-3 to TRBJ2-3; TRBD2 is a possible D gene (5 bases). The V and J ends lost 6 bases and 0 bases respectively, with 7 bases between them. Germline CDR1 reads ENHRY; CDR2 reads SYGVKD. The CDR3 is 13 amino acids. The CDR3 DNA sequence: TGTGCCATCAGCCGGGGTAGCACAGATACGCAGTATTTT. It translates to CAISRGSTDTQYF.

The chain recombines TRBV2 with TRBJ2-2; D gene ambiguous. CDR1 and CDR2 (germline): SNHLY, FYNNEI. The length of the CDR3 is 13 residues. V lost 7 bases to trimming and J lost 2 bases, with 8 bases between them. CDR3 DNA: TGTGCCAGCACTCAAGGAAACACCGGGGAGCTGTTTTTT. It specifies CASTQGNTGELFF.

The CDR3 loop is CASSLLAGYEQYF. CDR3 DNA sequence: TGTGCCAGCAGCTTACTAGCGGGCTACGAGCAGTACTTC. The chain links TRBV7-2 to TRBJ2-7; TRBD2 matches at 8 bases. The germline V gene encodes CDR1 SGHTA and CDR2 FQGNSA. J gave up 3 bases and V 2 bases, and 0 bases lay outside the gene matches. The CDR3 extends over 13 amino acids.

The J gene is TRBJ2-7, the V gene TRBV18, with D possibly matching TRBD2 (7 bases). V lost 2 bases to trimming and J lost 3 bases, with 17 bases between them. Germline loops: CDR1 KGHSH, CDR2 LQKENI. The CDR3 length is 16 residues. The CDR3 bases are TGTGCCAGCTCACCATCCGGCAGGGGAGGGTTCTACGAGCAGTACTTC. This sequence encodes CASSPSGRGGFYEQYF.

V is TRBV5-1 and J is TRBJ2-7; TRBD2 aligns across 9 bases. Germline V lookup: CDR1 SGHRS, CDR2 YFSETQ. The length of the CDR3 is 14 residues. As DNA, the CDR3 is TGCGCAAACTATAGCGGGAGTCCCTCCTACGAGCAGTACTTC. Amino acids: CANYSGSPSYEQYF.

The V gene is TRBV7-8, the J gene TRBJ2-3, with D possibly being TRBD1 (5 bases). The length of the CDR3 is 13 residues. Germline V gene sequence: CDR1 SGHVS, CDR2 FQNEAQ. Trimming took off 5 bases at V and 5 bases at J, with 11 bases between the two ends. CDR3 protein: CASSGSTGDTQYF. DNA of the CDR3: TGTGCCAGCAGCGGAAGCACAGGAGATACGCAGTATTTT.

The chain joins TRBV5-5 to TRBJ1-3; D ambiguous. V lost 7 bases, J lost 0 bases, and 11 bases lay in between. This CDR3 has 14 residues. CDR1 and CDR2 from the germline V gene are SGHKS and YYEKEE (reference sequence). CDR3 nucleotide sequence: TGTGCCAGCGGCCTGGGCCCCTCTGGAAACACCATATATTTT. Encoded protein: CASGLGPSGNTIYF.

The V call is TRBV6-5, the J call TRBJ1-6; no clear D. V was shortened by 7 bases and J by 2 bases, with 6 bases between the two germline ends. CDR1 is MNHEY and CDR2 is SVGAGI in the germline V gene. The CDR3 spans 13 residues. Written as DNA, the CDR3 is TGTGCCAGCACTGTGGCCTATAATTCACCCCTCCACTTT. The encoded protein is CASTVAYNSPLHF.